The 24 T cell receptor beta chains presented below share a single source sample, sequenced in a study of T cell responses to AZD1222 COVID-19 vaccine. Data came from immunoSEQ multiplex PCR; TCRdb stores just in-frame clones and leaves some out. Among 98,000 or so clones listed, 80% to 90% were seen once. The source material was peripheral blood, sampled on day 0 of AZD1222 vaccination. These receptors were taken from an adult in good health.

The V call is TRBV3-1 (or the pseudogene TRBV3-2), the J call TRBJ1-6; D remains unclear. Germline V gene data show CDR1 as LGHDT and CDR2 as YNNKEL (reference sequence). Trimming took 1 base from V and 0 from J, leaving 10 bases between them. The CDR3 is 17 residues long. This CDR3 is CASSQGWVYSYNSPLHF. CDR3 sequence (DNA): TGTGCCAGCAGCCAAGGGTGGGTCTACTCCTATAATTCACCCCTCCACTTT.

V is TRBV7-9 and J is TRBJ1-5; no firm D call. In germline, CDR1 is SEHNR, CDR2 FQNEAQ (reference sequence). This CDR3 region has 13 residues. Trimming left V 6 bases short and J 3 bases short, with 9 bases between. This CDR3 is CASSPSANQPQHF. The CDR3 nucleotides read TGTGCCAGCAGTCCTTCCGCCAATCAGCCCCAGCATTTT.

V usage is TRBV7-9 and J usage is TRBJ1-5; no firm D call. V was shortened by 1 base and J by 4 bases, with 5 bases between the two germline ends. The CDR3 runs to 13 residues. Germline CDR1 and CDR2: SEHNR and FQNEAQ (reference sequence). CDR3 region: CASSLDGNQPQHF. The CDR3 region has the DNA TGTGCCAGCAGCTTAGATGGGAATCAGCCCCAGCATTTT.

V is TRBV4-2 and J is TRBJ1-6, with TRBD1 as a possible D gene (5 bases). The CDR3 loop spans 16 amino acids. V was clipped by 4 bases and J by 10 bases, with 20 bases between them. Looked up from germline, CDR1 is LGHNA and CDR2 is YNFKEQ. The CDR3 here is CASSRRDNQGGSPLHF. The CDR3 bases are TGTGCCAGCAGCCGCCGCGATAATCAGGGAGGATCACCCCTCCACTTT.

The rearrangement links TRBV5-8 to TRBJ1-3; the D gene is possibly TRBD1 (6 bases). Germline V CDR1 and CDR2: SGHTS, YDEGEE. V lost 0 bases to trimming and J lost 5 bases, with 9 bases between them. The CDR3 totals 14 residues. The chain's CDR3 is CASSLEGHRNTIYF. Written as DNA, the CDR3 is TGTGCCAGCAGCTTGGAGGGACACCGAAACACCATATATTTT. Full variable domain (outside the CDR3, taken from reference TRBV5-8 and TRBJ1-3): EAGVTQSPTHLIKTRGQQATLRCSPISGHTSVYWYQQALGLGLQFLLWYDEGEERNRGNFPPRFSGRQFPNYSSELNVNALELEDSALYLCASSLEGHRNTIYFGEGSWLTVV.

DNA of the CDR3: TGTGCCAGCAGTTCCTTACCCAAAGAGACCCAGTACTTC. Encoded protein: CASSSLPKETQYF. The gene calls are TRBV12-3 or TRBV12-4 and TRBJ2-5; D not certain. Trimming took off 4 bases at V and 3 bases at J, with 9 bases between the two ends. The CDR3 runs to 13 residues.

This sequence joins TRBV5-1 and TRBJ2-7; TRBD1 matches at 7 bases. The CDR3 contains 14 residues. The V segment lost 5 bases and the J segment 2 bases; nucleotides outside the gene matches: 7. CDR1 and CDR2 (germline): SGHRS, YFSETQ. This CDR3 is CASRPRQGPYEQYF. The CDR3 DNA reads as TGCGCCAGCAGACCTAGACAGGGACCCTACGAGCAGTACTTC.

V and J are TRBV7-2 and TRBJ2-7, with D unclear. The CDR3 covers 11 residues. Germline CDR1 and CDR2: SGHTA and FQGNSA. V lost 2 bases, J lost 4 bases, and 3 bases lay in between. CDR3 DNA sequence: TGTGCCAGCAGCTTACATTACGAGCAGTACTTC. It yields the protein CASSLHYEQYF.

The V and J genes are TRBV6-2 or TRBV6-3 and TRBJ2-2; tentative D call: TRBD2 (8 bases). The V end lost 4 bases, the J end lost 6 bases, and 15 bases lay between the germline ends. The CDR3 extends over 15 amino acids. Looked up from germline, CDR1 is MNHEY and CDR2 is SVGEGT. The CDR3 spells CASSSGGLGAGELFF. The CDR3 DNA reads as TGTGCCAGCAGTTCAGGGGGACTAGGGGCCGGGGAGCTGTTTTTT.

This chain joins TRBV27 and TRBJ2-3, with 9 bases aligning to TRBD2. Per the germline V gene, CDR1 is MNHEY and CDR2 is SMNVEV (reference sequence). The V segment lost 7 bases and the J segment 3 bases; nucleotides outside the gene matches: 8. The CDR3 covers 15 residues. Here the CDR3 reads CASKEASGVTDTQYF. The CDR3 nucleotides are TGTGCCAGCAAAGAGGCTAGCGGGGTAACAGATACGCAGTATTTT.

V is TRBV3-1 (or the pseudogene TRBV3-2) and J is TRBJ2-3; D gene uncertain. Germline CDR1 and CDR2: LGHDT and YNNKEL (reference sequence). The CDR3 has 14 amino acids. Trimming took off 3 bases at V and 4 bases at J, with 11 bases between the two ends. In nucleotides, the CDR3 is TGTGCCAGCAGCCAGCTGCTAGGATCAGATACGCAGTATTTT. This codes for CASSQLLGSDTQYF.

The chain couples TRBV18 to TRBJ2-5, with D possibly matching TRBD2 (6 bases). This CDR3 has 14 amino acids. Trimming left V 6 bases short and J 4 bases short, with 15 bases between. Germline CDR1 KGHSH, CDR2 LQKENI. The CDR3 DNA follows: TGTGCCAGCTCCTGGACGGGAGCCGGAGAGACCCAGTACTTC. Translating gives CASSWTGAGETQYF.

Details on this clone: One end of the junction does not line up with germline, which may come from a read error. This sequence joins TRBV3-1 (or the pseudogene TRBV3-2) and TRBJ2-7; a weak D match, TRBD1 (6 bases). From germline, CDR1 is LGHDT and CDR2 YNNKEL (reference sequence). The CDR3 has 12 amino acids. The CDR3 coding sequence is TGTGCCAGCAGCCAAGGCCGGACAGTCCTCGACTTC. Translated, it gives CASSQGRTVLDF.

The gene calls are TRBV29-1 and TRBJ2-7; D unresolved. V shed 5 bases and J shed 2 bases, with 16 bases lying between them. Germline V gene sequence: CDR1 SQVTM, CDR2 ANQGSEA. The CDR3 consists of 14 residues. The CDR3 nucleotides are TGCAGCGTTTCCCGTGAGGCGGCCCCCTACGAGCAGTACTTC. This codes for CSVSREAAPYEQYF.

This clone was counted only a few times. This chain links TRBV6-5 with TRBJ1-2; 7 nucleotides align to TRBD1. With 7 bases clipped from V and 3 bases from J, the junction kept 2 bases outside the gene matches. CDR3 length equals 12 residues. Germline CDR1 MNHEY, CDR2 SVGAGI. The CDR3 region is CASKTGDYGYTF. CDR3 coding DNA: TGTGCCAGCAAAACAGGGGACTATGGCTACACCTTC.

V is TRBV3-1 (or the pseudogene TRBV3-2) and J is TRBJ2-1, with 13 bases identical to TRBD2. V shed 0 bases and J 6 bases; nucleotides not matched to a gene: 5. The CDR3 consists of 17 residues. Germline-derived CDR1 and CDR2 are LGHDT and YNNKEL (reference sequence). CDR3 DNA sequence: TGTGCCAGCAGCCAAGACCCCCGGACTAGCGGGAGCAATGAGCAGTTCTTC. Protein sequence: CASSQDPRTSGSNEQFF.

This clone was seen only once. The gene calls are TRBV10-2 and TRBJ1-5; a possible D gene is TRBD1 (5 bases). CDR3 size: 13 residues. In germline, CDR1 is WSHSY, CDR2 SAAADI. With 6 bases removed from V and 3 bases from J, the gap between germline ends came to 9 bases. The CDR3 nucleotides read TGCGCCAGCAGAAGGACACTCAATCAGCCCCAGCATTTT. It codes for CASRRTLNQPQHF.

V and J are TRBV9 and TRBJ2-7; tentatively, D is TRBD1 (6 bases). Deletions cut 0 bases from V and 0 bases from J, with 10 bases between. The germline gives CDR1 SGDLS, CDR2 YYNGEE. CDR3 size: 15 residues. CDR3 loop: CASSVAGQFSYEQYF. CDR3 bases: TGTGCCAGCAGCGTAGCCGGACAGTTCTCCTACGAGCAGTACTTC.

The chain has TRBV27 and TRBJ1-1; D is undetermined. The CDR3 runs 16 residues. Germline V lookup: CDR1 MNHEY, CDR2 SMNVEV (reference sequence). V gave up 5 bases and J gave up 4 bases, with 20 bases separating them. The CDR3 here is CASSGSGWALGTEAFF. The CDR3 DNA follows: TGTGCCAGCAGTGGTTCGGGGTGGGCCCTGGGCACTGAAGCTTTCTTT.

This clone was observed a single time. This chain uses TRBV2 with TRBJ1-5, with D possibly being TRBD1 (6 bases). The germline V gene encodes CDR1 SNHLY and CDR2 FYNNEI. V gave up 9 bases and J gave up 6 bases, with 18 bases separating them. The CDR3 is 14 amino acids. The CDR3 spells CASRSQGVSQPQHF. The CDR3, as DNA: TGTGCCAGTAGATCACAGGGAGTAAGTCAGCCCCAGCATTTT.

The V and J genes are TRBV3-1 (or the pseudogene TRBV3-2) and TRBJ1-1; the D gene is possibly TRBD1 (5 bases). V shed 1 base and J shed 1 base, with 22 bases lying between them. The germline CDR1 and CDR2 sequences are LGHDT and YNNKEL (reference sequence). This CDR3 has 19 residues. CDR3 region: CASSQVGPLEGAGNTEAFF. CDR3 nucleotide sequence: TGTGCCAGCAGCCAAGTGGGGCCTTTGGAGGGCGCCGGGAACACTGAAGCTTTCTTT.

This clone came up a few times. The CDR3 protein is CASSQDRALEAFF. The CDR3 nucleotides read TGTGCCAGCAGTCAGGACCGGGCCCTTGAAGCTTTCTTT. The chain carries TRBV12-3 or TRBV12-4 and TRBJ1-1; D gene uncertain. This CDR3 contains 13 residues. The germline V and J ends were trimmed by 5 bases and 7 bases, with 14 bases remaining between them.

CDR3 sequence reads: CASSLGRMGSGYF. The CDR3 DNA reads TGTGCCAGCAGCTTAGGCAGAATGGGCAGCGGGTACTTC. This chain connects TRBV13 to TRBJ2-7; TRBD2 might be the D (5 bases). CDR3 size: 13 residues. CDR1 is PRHDT, CDR2 FYEKMQ, per germline (reference sequence). The germline V and J ends were trimmed by 0 bases and 12 bases, with 15 bases remaining between them.

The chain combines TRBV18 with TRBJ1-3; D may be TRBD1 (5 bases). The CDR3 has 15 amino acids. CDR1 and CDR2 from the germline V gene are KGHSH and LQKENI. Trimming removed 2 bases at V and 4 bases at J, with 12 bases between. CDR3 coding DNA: TGTGCCAGCTCACCAACAGGTTTCCTCGGAAACACCATATATTTT. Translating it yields CASSPTGFLGNTIYF.